These 20 T cell receptor beta chains were sequenced from one sample in a study of blood T cells in healthy people across ages. A second PCR, run for roughly 7 to 12 cycles, used a sample-barcoded 5' primer plus a J-beta primer mix. TCRdb passed the 5' RACE reads through MiXCR, listing each CDR3 protein once. The sample lists about 1.4 million distinct CDR3 sequences, roughly 64% occurring once. The sequenced sample consisted of blood. All receptors come from a man aged 18 to 30 in good health.

This chain links TRBV20-1 with TRBJ2-5; TRBD2 might be the D (6 bases). The J call could be wrong; TRBJ2-7 is a better fit for the DNA end. CDR1 and CDR2 (germline): DFQATT, SNEGSKA (reference sequence). The length of the CDR3 is 15 residues. The CDR3 here is CSAHLDGGLPYEQYF. The CDR3 DNA reads as TGCAGTGCCCACCTTGATGGGGGGTTACCCTACGAGCAGTACTTC.

Ten or more counts support this clonotype. The J gene is TRBJ2-7, the V gene TRBV29-1; either TRBD1 or TRBD2 may supply D (5 bases each). Trimming took 0 bases from V and 1 from J, leaving 13 bases between them. CDR3 length: 15 residues. Germline V CDR1 and CDR2: SQVTM, ANQGSEA. The CDR3 nucleotides read TGCAGCGTTGAAGATTCGCCCGAGGGGTCCTACGAGCAGTACTTC. Its protein is CSVEDSPEGSYEQYF.

The V call is TRBV27, the J call TRBJ1-2; 7 bases line up with TRBD1. Germline V gene sequence: CDR1 MNHEY, CDR2 SMNVEV (reference sequence). J lost 8 bases, V lost 6 bases, and 6 bases had no gene match. The CDR3 has 12 amino acids. For the CDR3, the DNA is TGTGCCAGCAGCCCGACAGGGATCGGCTACACCTTC. Translation gives CASSPTGIGYTF.

This clonotype was observed a single time. V and J are TRBV29-1 and TRBJ2-3; 10 nucleotides agree with TRBD1. This CDR3 contains 11 residues. Germline lookup yields CDR1 SQVTM and CDR2 ANQGSEA. J lost 13 bases, V lost 7 bases, and 8 bases had no gene match. The CDR3 reads CSGGTGVREYF. The CDR3 region has the DNA TGCAGCGGGGGGACAGGGGTGAGGGAGTATTTT.

This clonotype turned up a few times. The rearrangement uses TRBV4-1 and TRBJ2-1, with 11 bases aligning to TRBD1. V lost 6 bases and J lost 5; bases outside the gene matches: 6. The CDR3 contains 15 residues. The germline V gene encodes CDR1 MGHRA and CDR2 YSYEKL. CDR3 sequence: CASSWRTGGNNEQFF. For the CDR3, the DNA is TGCGCCAGCAGTTGGAGGACAGGGGGCAACAATGAGCAGTTCTTC.

The chain employs TRBV6-6 and TRBJ2-1, with D perhaps given as TRBD1 or TRBD2 (5 bases each). The J call may be in error: the DNA end matches TRBJ2-7 better. The germline V gene has CDR1 MNHNY and CDR2 SVGAGI (reference sequence). The CDR3 is 15 amino acids. In DNA, the CDR3 is TGTGCCAGCAGGAGGGACGGAAGCTCCTACAATGAGCAGTACTTC. This codes for CASRRDGSSYNEQYF.

At least ten counts were recorded for this clonotype. At one of its ends the junction is not consistent with the germline gene, which may arise from a read error. The V call is TRBV5-1, the J call TRBJ1-4, with 10 bases lining up with TRBD1. From germline, CDR1 is SGHRS and CDR2 YFSETQ. CDR3 length: 14 amino acids. CDR3 DNA: TGTGCCAGCAGTCTCGGACAGGGGGGTGAAAAACTGTTTTTT. Translated: CASSLGQGGEKLFF.

The chain employs TRBV3-1 and TRBJ1-2; D is uncertain. This CDR3 has 14 amino acids. V shed 0 bases and J shed 8 bases, with 13 bases lying between them. Germline lookup yields CDR1 LGHDT and CDR2 YNNKEL (reference sequence). In DNA, the CDR3 is TGTGCCAGCAGCCAAGACCAGAGAACGGACGGCTACACCTTC. It encodes CASSQDQRTDGYTF. The full variable domain, in which reference TRBV3-1 and TRBJ1-2 provide the parts outside the CDR3, is DTAVSQTPKYLVTQMGNDKSIKCEQNLGHDTMYWYKQDSKKFLKIMFSYNNKELIINETVPNRFSPKSPDKAHLNLHINSLELGDSAVYFCASSQDQRTDGYTFGSGTRLTVV.

The chain couples TRBV10-2 to TRBJ2-1, with a possible D match to TRBD1 (5 bases). The germline V gene encodes CDR1 WSHSY and CDR2 SAAADI. V was trimmed by 6 bases and J by 5 bases, leaving 14 bases between them. The CDR3 length is 14 residues. The DNA of the CDR3 is TGCGCCAGCAGAGATGACAGCCTACACAATGAGCAGTTCTTC. Its protein product is CASRDDSLHNEQFF.

The chain employs TRBV6-1 and TRBJ1-1, with D tentatively TRBD1 (5 bases). The germline gives CDR1 MNHNS, CDR2 SASEGT. The V gene lost 2 bases and the J gene lost 1 base, with 11 bases spanning the gap. There are 15 residues in the CDR3. The chain's CDR3 is CASSERGSGNTEAFF. The DNA of the CDR3 is TGTGCCAGCAGTGAAAGGGGCTCCGGGAACACTGAAGCTTTCTTT.

This clonotype has only a few counts. V gene TRBV6-2 or TRBV6-3 combines with J gene TRBJ1-5; tentative D call: TRBD1 (5 bases). This CDR3 region has 12 residues. Per germline, CDR1 MNHEY and CDR2 SVGEGT. Trimming took off 5 bases at V and 4 bases at J, with 6 bases between the two ends. The CDR3 protein is CASSNRNQPQHF. The CDR3, as DNA: TGTGCCAGCAGTAACAGGAATCAGCCCCAGCATTTT.

V gene TRBV20-1 combines with J gene TRBJ1-2; tentatively, D is TRBD1 (6 bases). Trimming shortened V by 1 base and J by 4 bases, and 13 bases separated the two germline ends. This CDR3 is 14 amino acids long. Germline loops: CDR1 DFQATT, CDR2 SNEGSKA (reference sequence). CDR3 loop: CSARGKQGVYGYTF. CDR3 nucleotide sequence: TGCAGTGCTAGAGGAAAACAGGGTGTCTATGGCTACACCTTC.

The chain recombines TRBV7-2 with TRBJ2-5; D is perhaps TRBD2 (6 bases). Germline V gives CDR1 SGHTA, CDR2 FQGNSA. The CDR3 runs 14 residues. V was pared by 5 bases and J by 0 bases, with 10 bases between. CDR3 residues: CASSRDWDQETQYF. As DNA, the CDR3 is TGTGCCAGCAGCCGGGACTGGGACCAAGAGACCCAGTACTTC. Together with reference TRBV7-2 and TRBJ2-5, the CDR3 gives the full variable domain: GAGVSQSPSNKVTEKGKDVELRCDPISGHTALYWYRQSLGQGLEFLIYFQGNSAPDKSGLPSDRFSAERTGGSVSTLTIQRTQQEDSAVYLCASSRDWDQETQYFGPGTRLLVL.

V gene TRBV6-2 or TRBV6-3 combines with J gene TRBJ2-5, with D unclear. Trimming took 5 bases from V and 7 from J, leaving 17 bases between them. The CDR3 loop spans 14 amino acids. CDR1 MNHEY and CDR2 SVGEGT come from the germline V gene. CDR3 protein: CASSLHQAQWTQYF. The CDR3 region has the DNA TGTGCCAGCAGTCTACACCAGGCCCAGTGGACCCAGTACTTC.

The genes are TRBV25-1 and TRBJ2-7, with a possible D match to TRBD1 (5 bases). The CDR3 contains 15 residues. Germline assignment: CDR1 MGHDK and CDR2 SYGVNS. The germline V and J ends were trimmed by 4 bases and 4 bases, with 17 bases remaining between them. The CDR3 region has the DNA TGTGCCAGCAGTGGAGTCAGGGAAGAATTTTACGAGCAGTACTTC. The encoded protein is CASSGVREEFYEQYF.

Notes on this clonotype: The germline gene is not matched at one end of the junction; a read error may be the cause. This chain's CDR3 is CASSSSRAPGSPLHF. CDR3 DNA: TGTGCTAGCAGCTCAAGTCGGGCCCCAGGGTCACCCCTCCACTTT. The rearrangement links TRBV7-7 to TRBJ1-6, with D possibly matching TRBD1 (5 bases). Per germline, CDR1 SSHAT and CDR2 FNYEAQ (reference sequence). This CDR3 comprises 15 residues.

The table lists this clonotype with a few counts. The chain joins TRBV2 to TRBJ2-4, with TRBD2 as a possible D gene (5 bases). Looked up from germline, CDR1 is SNHLY and CDR2 is FYNNEI. This CDR3 contains 14 residues. V was pared by 7 bases and J by 9 bases, with 19 bases between. The CDR3 coding sequence is TGTGCCAGCAACAGAGGAGTACGTCGGGGCATTCAGTACTTC. The encoded protein is CASNRGVRRGIQYF.

The V gene is TRBV29-1, the J gene TRBJ2-7; 15 bases fit TRBD2. CDR3 size: 16 residues. With 3 bases clipped from V and 2 bases from J, the junction kept 5 bases outside the gene matches. Germline CDR1 reads SQVTM; CDR2 reads ANQGSEA. In DNA, the CDR3 is TGCAGCGTTGAGGGACTAGCGGGGGGACTAACCTACGAGCAGTACTTC. Translation gives CSVEGLAGGLTYEQYF.

This clonotype was observed a handful of times. The V gene is TRBV12-3 or TRBV12-4, the J gene TRBJ2-4; tentative D call: TRBD2 (5 bases). The V end lost 7 bases, the J end lost 0 bases, and 13 bases lay between the germline ends. This CDR3 region has 15 residues. The CDR3 DNA sequence: TGTGCCAGCAAGATAACCGAGGGAGCCAAAAACATTCAGTACTTC. Translated: CASKITEGAKNIQYF.

This chain links TRBV27 with TRBJ2-3, with TRBD2 identical over 8 bases. The CDR3 spans 15 residues. Looked up from germline, CDR1 is MNHEY and CDR2 is SMNVEV (reference sequence). V lost 5 bases to trimming and J lost 3 bases; unmatched junction nucleotides: 7. In DNA form, the CDR3 reads TGTGCCAGCAGTACCGGGGGGGCGGGGACAGATACGCAGTATTTT. Encoded protein: CASSTGGAGTDTQYF.